This TCR beta chain was sequenced in a study of blood T cells in healthy people across ages. Staff drew 9 to 10 milliliters of peripheral blood from each donor. This clonotype was seen more than once but under ten times. Primed by a sample-barcoded 5' primer and a J-beta primer mix, a second PCR proceeded for roughly 7 to 12 cycles. TCRdb re-derived calls from the 5' RACE reads in MiXCR, one entry per CDR3 protein. The table lists 750,000 or so distinct CDR3 sequences, approximately 25% of them singletons, with roughly a tenth in the top ten. This CDR3 contains 16 residues. The V gene lost 2 bases and the J gene lost 0 bases, with 14 bases spanning the gap. Germline values: CDR1 SNHLY, CDR2 FYNNEI. A further study also used this sample, focusing on T cells of mothers and their children. That paper adds: No clones detected were persistent microchimeric T cell clones.

Sequencing was carried out using blood. This sequence joins TRBV2 and TRBJ2-7; tentatively, D is TRBD1 or TRBD2 (5 bases each). This TCR came from a boy aged 5-17 years in good health. CDR3 sequence (DNA): TGTGCCAGCAGTGAACGATTGAGGGGACCCTCCTACGAGCAGTACTTC. Translation: CASSERLRGPSYEQYF.